The TCR beta chain described here comes from a study of PD-L1 blockade in urothelial cancer. Sequencing used immunoSEQ multiplex PCR; TCRdb keeps in-frame clones, though not all of them. The table includes approximately 83,000 clones, approximately 87% detected once. With 1 base removed from V and 3 bases from J, the gap between germline ends came to 13 bases. This CDR3 is built from 15 residues. Germline V gene sequence: CDR1 KGHSH, CDR2 LQKENI. As for time point: peripheral blood 6 weeks after treatment start. The V call is TRBV18, the J call TRBJ2-7; weak D call: TRBD2 (5 bases). The sequencing here drew on PBMCs, taken around atezolizumab (anti-PD-L1) treatment. The sequence derives from a man in his sixties or seventies with urothelial cancer. CDR3 region: CASSPRDREIYEQYF. Written as DNA, the CDR3 is TGTGCCAGCTCACCACGCGACCGGGAAATCTACGAGCAGTACTTC.